This T cell receptor (beta chain) was captured by sequencing in a study of long-term antiretroviral therapy in people with HIV. Notes on the study in general: In the period from the mid-2000s to the late 2010s, blood was collected, possibly under older ART regimens. Post-ART samples showed increased diversity that remained below transplant donor control levels.

Concerning this clone itself: Its antigen is not known.

Survey-level resolution applied to immunoSEQ assay v3.0. It was 40,000-50,000 T-cell genomes per sample that sequencing targeted. Assay: immunoSEQ multiplex PCR; the TCRdb copy retains only in-frame clones and omits some. The table has tens of thousands of clones, approximately 92% seen once. V trimming: 4 bases; J trimming: 5 bases; junction bases outside the gene matches: 7. CDR3 length equals 15 residues. The V gene's germline CDR1 is LNHDA and CDR2 SQIVND (reference sequence). Samples held 1-10 million cryopreserved PBMC, and DNA extraction followed. This sample comprised unsorted PBMCs, obtained about 5.5 years after starting antiretroviral therapy. This sequence was found in a middle-aged woman with HIV. V is TRBV19 and J is TRBJ1-4; TRBD1 agrees at 7 bases. The CDR3 is CASSRETGRNEKLFF. CDR3 DNA: TGTGCCAGTAGTAGAGAGACAGGGAGGAATGAAAAACTGTTTTTT.